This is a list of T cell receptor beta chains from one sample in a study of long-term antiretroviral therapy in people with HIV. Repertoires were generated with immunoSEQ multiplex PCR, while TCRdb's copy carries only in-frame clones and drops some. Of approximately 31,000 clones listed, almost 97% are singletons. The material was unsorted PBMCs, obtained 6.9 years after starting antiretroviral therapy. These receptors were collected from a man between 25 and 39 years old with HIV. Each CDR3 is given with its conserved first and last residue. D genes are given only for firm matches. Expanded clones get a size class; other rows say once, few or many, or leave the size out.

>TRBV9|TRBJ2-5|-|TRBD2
TGTGCCAGCAGCGTAGGCGGGGGAAAACAAGAGACCCAGTACTTC
CASSVGGGKQETQYF
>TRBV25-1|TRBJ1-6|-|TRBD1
TGTGCCAGCAGTGGAGAGTACAGGGGTAATTCACCCCTCCACTTT
CASSGEYRGNSPLHF
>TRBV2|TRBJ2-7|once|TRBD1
TGTGCCAGCAGGGGGGGGACAGGGGTGTACGAGCAGTACTTC
CASRGGTGVYEQYF
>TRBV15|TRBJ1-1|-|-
TGTGCCACCACTACAGGGCGGAACACTGAAGCTTTCTTT
CATTTGRNTEAFF
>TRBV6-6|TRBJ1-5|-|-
TGTGCCAGCAGTTACTCCCTTGGCCAGGTGGAGCCCCAGCATTTT
CASSYSLGQVEPQHF
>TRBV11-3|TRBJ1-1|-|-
TGTGCCAGCAGCTTAGGAGACAGAACCTTTTTT
CASSLGDRTFF
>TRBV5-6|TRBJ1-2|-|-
TGTGCCAGCAGCTCCCCCGGACTAGCTAACTATGGCTACACCTTC
CASSSPGLANYGYTF
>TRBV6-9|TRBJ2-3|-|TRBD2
TGTGCCAGCAGTTATAGTCAAGGGGAGGGTGCGCAGTATTTT
CASSYSQGEGAQYF
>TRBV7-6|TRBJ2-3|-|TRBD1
TGTGCCAGCAGCTTAGCCGCACAGGGGTGGGGCACAGATACGCAGTATTTT
CASSLAAQGWGTDTQYF
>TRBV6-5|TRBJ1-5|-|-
TGTGCCAGCAGCCGGGGGGGCGGTCAGCCCCAGCATTTT
CASSRGGGQPQHF
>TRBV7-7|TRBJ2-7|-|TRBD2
TGTGCTAGCAGCGGACGACTAGCGGGAGTAGGGTGGTACGAGCAGTACTTC
CASSGRLAGVGWYEQYF
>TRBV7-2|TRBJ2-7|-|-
TGTGCCAGCAGCTTAGCCACGCCGGTTGGCGACGAGCAGTACTTC
CASSLATPVGDEQYF
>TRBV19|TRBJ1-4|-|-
TGTGCCAGTAAAGGTTCTTTTAATGAAAAACTGTTTTTT
CASKGSFNEKLFF
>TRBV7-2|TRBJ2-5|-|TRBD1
TGTGCCAGCAGCCCTACCGGGACAGGGGTCCAGGAGACCCAGTACTTC
CASSPTGTGVQETQYF
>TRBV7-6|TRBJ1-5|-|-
TGTGCCAGCAGCTTAACCAGAGATCAGCCCCAGCATTTT
CASSLTRDQPQHF
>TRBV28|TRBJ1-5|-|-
TGTGCCACCAAAAGAGCTAATCAGCCCCAGCATTTT
CATKRANQPQHF
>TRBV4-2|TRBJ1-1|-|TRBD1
TGTGCCAGCTGCCAAGGGACAGGGGGAATGAACACTGAAGCTTTCTTT
CASCQGTGGMNTEAFF
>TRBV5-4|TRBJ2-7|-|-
TGTGCCAGCAGCCCCCCGGGAGCCTACGAGCAGTACTTC
CASSPPGAYEQYF
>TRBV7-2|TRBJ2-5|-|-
TGTGCCAGCAGCTTTGCGGGGGCAGAGACCCAGTACTTC
CASSFAGAETQYF
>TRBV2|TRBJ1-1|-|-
TGTGCCAGAATCCTGACAGAGATAAACACTGAAGCTTTCTTT
CARILTEINTEAFF
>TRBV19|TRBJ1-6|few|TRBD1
TGTGCCAGTAGTGTACAGGGGGCCTTTAATTCACCCCTCCACTTT
CASSVQGAFNSPLHF
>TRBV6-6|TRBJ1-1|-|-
TGTGCCAGCAGTTCCTCGGGGAGCATGAACACTGAAGCTTTCTTT
CASSSSGSMNTEAFF
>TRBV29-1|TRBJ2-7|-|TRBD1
TGCAGCGTTGAAGGTGGAGTGGACAGGGGATACGAGCAGTACTTC
CSVEGGVDRGYEQYF